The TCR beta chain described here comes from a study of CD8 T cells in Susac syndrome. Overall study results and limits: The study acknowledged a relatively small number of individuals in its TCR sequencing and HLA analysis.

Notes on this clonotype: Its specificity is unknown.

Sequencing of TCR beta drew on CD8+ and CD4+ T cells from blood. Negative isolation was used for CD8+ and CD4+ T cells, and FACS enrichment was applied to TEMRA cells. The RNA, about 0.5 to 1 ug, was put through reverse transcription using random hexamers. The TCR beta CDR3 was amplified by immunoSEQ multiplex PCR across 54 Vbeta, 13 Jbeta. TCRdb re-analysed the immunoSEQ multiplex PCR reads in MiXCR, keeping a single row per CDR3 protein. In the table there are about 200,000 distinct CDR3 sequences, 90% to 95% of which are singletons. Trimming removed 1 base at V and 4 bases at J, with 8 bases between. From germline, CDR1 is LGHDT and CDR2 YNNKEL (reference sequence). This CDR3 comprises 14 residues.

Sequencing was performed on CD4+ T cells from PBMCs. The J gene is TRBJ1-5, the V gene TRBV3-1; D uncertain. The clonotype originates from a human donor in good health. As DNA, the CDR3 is TGTGCCAGCAGCCAAGGGACGGGGAATCAGCCCCAGCATTTT. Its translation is CASSQGTGNQPQHF. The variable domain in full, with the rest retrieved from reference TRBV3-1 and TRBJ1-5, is DTAVSQTPKYLVTQMGNDKSIKCEQNLGHDTMYWYKQDSKKFLKIMFSYNNKELIINETVPNRFSPKSPDKAHLNLHINSLELGDSAVYFCASSQGTGNQPQHFGDGTRLSIL.